This entry is about one TCR beta chain. It has no known antigen specificity. No much larger clone exists at a distance of one base, and base qualities are not known. The entry originates in a study of blood T cell repertoires in COVID-19 (dated by TCRdb to 2018 to 2020). With regard to the full study: The collaborator samples originated in the United States, Italy and Spain and spanned the acute and convalescent phases of COVID-19. The repertoires were made available in a free public database intended to serve as a resource for research on the immune response to SARS-CoV-2. Subjects who had been exposed to COVID-19, were actively infected with it, or had recovered from it provided the deeply sampled blood TCRbeta repertoires that made up the dataset. Sample metadata almost always included a de-identified subject ID, COVID-19 status, age in years and sex. The material from the prospective study consisted of cDNA or gDNA derived from T cells, B-cell-depleted T cells, or PBMCs. Where available, HLA class I and class II types were taken from metadata supplied by the sample provider and were not determined by assay-based typing. Samples were obtained from the ongoing ImmuneRACE study (first 160 participants) and from about 1,300 subjects provided by 6 global collaborators.

The germline V gene encodes CDR1 SQVTM and CDR2 ANQGSEA. Reading from cysteine to phenylalanine, the CDR3 counts 14 amino acids. The read is trimmed to its CDR3 DNA, 42 bases read in frame from base 1. V trim: 0 bases; J trim: 7 bases; unmatched bases: 6. In Seattle, one collaborating source enrolled patients while the infection was active and tracked those patients longitudinally over the course of disease. The collaborating institutions used their own protocols to collect whole blood in K2EDTA tubes. For TCRbeta analysis, collaborators shipped samples as frozen whole blood, isolated PBMCs, or DNA extracted from either of those sample types. General conclusions and limits of the study: The quantity of clinical and demographic metadata differed by source and by participant and was supplied without curation.

The immunoSEQ Assay, a bias-controlled multiplex PCR, was used to amplify TCRbeta CDR3 regions from genomic DNA. On the authors' methods: Within the assay, amplification of reference gene primers was used to estimate how many nucleated cells each sample contained. To quantify the absolute abundance of each unique TCRbeta CDR3 rearrangement, sequence reads were collapsed and filtered. For each sample, productive Simpson clonality was calculated as the square root of Simpson's diversity index across productive rearrangements. TCRdb retrieved this table from immuneACCESS and kept in-frame rearrangements only. Not all clones are present; in checked studies, unresolved V genes account for under half, and no reason is known for the remainder. V, J and clone size derive from that table, while D and trimming were established from the DNA sequence. Across this sample there are about 230,000 clones, with 70% to 90% seen only once. The ten largest account for 11% of the sample.

This chain joins TRBV29-1 to TRBJ1-1, with 9 middle bases fitting TRBD1. Sequences were obtained from peripheral blood. The TCR comes from a man aged 50-59 years with COVID-19, enrolled during active disease. The sequence in DNA is TGCAGCGTTGAAGAAGTACAGGGGGCCGGTGAAGCTTTCTTT. The resulting protein is CSVEEVQGAGEAFF.